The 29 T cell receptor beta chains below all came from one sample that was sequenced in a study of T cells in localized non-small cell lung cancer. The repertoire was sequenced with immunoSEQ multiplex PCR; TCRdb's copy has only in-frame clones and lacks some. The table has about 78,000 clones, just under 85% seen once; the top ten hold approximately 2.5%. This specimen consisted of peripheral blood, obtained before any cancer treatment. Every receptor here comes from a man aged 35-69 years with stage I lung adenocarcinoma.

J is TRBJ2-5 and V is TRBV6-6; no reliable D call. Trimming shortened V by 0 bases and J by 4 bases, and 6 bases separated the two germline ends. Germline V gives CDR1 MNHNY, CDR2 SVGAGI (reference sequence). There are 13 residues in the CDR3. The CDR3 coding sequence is TGTGCCAGCAGTTACTCGGGGATAGAGACCCAGTACTTC. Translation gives CASSYSGIETQYF.

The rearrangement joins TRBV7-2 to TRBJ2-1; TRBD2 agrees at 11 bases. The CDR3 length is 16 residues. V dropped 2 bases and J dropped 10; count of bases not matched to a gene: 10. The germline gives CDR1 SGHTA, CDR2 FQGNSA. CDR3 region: CASSLSVAGGLREQFF. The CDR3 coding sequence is TGTGCCAGCAGCTTATCGGTAGCGGGGGGGTTAAGGGAGCAGTTCTTC.

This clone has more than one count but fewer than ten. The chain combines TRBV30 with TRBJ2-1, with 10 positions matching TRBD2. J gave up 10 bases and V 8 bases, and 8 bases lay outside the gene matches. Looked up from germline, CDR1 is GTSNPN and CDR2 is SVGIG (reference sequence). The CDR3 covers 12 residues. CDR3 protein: CARLTLAGEQFF. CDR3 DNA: TGTGCCCGTCTCACACTAGCGGGAGAGCAGTTCTTC.

As DNA, the CDR3 is TGCGCCAGCAGCTTGGGGGCCCTAGCGGGAGGTGCCTACGAGCAGTACTTC. Protein product: CASSLGALAGGAYEQYF. V is TRBV5-1 and J is TRBJ2-7; 11 bases line up with TRBD2. The CDR3 extends over 17 amino acids. Germline assignment: CDR1 SGHRS and CDR2 YFSETQ. V gave up 0 bases and J gave up 2 bases; unmatched junction bases: 7.

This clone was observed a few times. The CDR3 DNA sequence: TGTGCCAGCAGTTCTCCGACAGGGAGCTCCTACGAGCAGTACTTC. Its protein is CASSSPTGSSYEQYF. This sequence joins TRBV27 and TRBJ2-7, with TRBD1 matching over 7 bases. Germline-derived CDR1 and CDR2 are MNHEY and SMNVEV (reference sequence). The CDR3 totals 15 residues. With V trimmed by 4 bases and J by 0 bases, 6 bases remained unmatched.

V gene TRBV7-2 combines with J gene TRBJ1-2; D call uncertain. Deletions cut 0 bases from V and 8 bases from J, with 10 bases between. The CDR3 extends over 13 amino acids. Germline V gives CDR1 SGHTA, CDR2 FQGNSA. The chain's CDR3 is CASSLAGRSGYTF. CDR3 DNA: TGTGCCAGCAGCTTAGCAGGGAGGAGCGGCTACACCTTC.

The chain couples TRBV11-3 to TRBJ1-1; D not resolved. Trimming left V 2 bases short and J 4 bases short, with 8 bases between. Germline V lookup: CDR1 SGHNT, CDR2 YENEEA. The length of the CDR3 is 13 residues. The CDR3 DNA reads TGTGCCAGCAGCTTAAAGGGTGGCACTGAAGCTTTCTTT. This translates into CASSLKGGTEAFF.

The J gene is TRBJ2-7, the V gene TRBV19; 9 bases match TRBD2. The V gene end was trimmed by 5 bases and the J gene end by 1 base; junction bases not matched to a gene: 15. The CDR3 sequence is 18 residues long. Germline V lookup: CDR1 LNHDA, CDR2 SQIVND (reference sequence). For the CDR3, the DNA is TGTGCCAGTAGTTCGAACCCCCTAGCGGGATATGTTTCCTACGAGCAGTACTTC. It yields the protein CASSSNPLAGYVSYEQYF.

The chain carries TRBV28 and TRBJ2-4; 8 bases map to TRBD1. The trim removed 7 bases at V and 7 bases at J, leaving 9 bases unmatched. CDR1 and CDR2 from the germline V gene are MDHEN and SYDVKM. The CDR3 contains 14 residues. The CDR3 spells CASTGPGQENIQYF. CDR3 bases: TGTGCCAGCACGGGGCCGGGACAGGAGAACATTCAGTACTTC.

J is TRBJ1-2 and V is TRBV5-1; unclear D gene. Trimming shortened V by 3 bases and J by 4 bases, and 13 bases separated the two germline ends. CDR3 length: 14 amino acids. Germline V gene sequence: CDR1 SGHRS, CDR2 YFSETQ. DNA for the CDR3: TGCGCCAGCAGCTCGAATGACGTGAGCTATGGCTACACCTTC. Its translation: CASSSNDVSYGYTF.

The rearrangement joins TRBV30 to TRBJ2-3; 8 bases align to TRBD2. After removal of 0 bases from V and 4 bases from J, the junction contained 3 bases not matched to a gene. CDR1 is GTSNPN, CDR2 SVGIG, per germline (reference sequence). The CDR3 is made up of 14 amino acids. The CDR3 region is CAWSVRAGADTQYF. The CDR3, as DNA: TGTGCCTGGAGTGTGAGAGCGGGAGCAGATACGCAGTATTTT.

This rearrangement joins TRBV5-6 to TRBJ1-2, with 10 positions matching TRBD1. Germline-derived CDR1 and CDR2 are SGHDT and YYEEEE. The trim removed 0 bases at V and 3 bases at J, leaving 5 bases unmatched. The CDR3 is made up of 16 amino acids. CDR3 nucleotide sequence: TGTGCCAGCAGCTTGGGGCGGACAGGGGGAGACTATGGCTACACCTTC. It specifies CASSLGRTGGDYGYTF.

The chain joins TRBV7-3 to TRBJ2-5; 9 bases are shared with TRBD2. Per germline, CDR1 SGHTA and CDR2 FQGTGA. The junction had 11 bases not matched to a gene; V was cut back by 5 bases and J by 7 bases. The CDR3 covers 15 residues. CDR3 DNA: TGTGCCAGCAGCCCGACTAGCGGTACTAAAGTGACCCAGTACTTC. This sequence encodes CASSPTSGTKVTQYF.

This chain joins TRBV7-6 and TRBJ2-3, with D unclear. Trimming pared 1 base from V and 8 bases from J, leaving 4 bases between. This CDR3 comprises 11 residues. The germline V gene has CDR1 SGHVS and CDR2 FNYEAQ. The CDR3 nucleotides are TGTGCCAGCAGCTTAGGCGGTACGCAGTATTTT. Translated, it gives CASSLGGTQYF.

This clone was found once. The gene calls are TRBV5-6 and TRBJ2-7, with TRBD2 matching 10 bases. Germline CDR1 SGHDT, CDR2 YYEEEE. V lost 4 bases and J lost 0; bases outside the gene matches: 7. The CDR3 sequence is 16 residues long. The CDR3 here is CASSQLTSGVSYEQYF. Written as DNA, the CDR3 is TGTGCCAGCAGCCAACTTACTAGCGGGGTCTCCTACGAGCAGTACTTC.

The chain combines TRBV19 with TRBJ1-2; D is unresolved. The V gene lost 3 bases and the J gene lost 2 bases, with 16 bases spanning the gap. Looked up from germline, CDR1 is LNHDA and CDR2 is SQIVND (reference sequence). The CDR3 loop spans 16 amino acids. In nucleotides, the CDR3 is TGTGCCAGTAGTATCGGGGATAGTGCTCGGAACTATGGCTACACCTTC. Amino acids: CASSIGDSARNYGYTF. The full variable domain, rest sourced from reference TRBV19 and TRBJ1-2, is DGGITQSPKYLFRKEGQNVTLSCEQNLNHDAMYWYRQDPGQGLRLIYYSQIVNDFQKGDIAEGYSVSREKKESFPLTVTSAQKNPTAFYLCASSIGDSARNYGYTFGSGTRLTVV.

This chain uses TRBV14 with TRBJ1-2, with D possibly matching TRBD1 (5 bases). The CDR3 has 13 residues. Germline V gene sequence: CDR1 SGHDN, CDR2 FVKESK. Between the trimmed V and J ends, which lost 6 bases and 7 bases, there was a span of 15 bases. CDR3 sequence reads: CASSGWGIGGYTF. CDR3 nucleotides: TGTGCCAGCAGTGGCTGGGGGATAGGTGGCTACACCTTC.

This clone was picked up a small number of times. Written as DNA, the CDR3 is TGTGCCAGCTCACCAGGAACAGGGGGCCCTATCCTCTCCTACGAGCAGTACTTC. Amino acid sequence: CASSPGTGGPILSYEQYF. The V and J genes are TRBV18 and TRBJ2-7, with TRBD1 matching over 9 bases. V lost 2 bases and J lost 0; bases outside the gene matches: 11. CDR3 size: 18 residues. Germline V lookup: CDR1 KGHSH, CDR2 LQKENI.

The CDR3 loop is CASSRTSGRNYEQYF. The CDR3 nucleotides read TGTGCCAGCAGTCGGACTAGCGGGAGGAACTACGAGCAGTACTTC. The V and J genes are TRBV13 and TRBJ2-7, with 14 positions matching TRBD2. The CDR3 is 15 residues long. V dropped 6 bases and J dropped 3; count of bases not matched to a gene: 4. The germline gives CDR1 PRHDT, CDR2 FYEKMQ (reference sequence).

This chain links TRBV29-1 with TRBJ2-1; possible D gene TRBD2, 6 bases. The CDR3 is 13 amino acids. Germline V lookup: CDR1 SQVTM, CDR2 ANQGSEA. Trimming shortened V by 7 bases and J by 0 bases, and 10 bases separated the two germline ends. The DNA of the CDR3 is TGCAGCGCCCAGACTAGCTCCTACAATGAGCAGTTCTTC. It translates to CSAQTSSYNEQFF.

The CDR3 nucleotides read TGTGCCAGCACCCGAGCCCGTCCGTGCCGGCGGGGGGGTTTTTTT. This codes for CASTRARPCRRGGFF. The J gene is TRBJ1-4, the V gene TRBV7-9, with a tentative D call TRBD1 (5 bases). CDR3 size: 15 residues. Germline V CDR1 and CDR2: SEHNR, FQNEAQ (reference sequence). V lost 7 bases and J 17 bases, leaving 29 bases between the germline ends.

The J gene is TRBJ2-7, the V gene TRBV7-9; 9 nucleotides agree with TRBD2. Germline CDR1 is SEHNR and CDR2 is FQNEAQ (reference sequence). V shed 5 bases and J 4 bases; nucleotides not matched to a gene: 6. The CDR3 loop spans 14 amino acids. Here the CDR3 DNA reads TGTGCCAGCAGCGATTGGACTAGCGAGTACGAGCAGTACTTC. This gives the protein CASSDWTSEYEQYF. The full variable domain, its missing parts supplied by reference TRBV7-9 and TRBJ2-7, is DTGVSQNPRHKITKRGQNVTFRCDPISEHNRLYWYRQTLGQGPEFLTYFQNEAQLEKSRLLSDRFSAERPKGSFSTLEIQRTEQGDSAMYLCASSDWTSEYEQYFGPGTRLTVT.

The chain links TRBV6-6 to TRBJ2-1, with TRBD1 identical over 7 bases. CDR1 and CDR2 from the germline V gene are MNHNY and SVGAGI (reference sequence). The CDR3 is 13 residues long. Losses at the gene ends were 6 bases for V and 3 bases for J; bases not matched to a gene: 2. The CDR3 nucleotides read TGTGCCAGCAGCCGGGACAGCTACAATGAGCAGTTCTTC. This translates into CASSRDSYNEQFF.

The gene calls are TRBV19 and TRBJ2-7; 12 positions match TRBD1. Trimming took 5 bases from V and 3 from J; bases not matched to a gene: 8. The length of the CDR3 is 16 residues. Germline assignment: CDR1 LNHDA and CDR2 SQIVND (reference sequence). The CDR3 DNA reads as TGTGCCAGTAGTCCCGGGACAGGGGGCGCGTTCTACGAGCAGTACTTC. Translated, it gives CASSPGTGGAFYEQYF. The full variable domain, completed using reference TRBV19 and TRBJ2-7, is DGGITQSPKYLFRKEGQNVTLSCEQNLNHDAMYWYRQDPGQGLRLIYYSQIVNDFQKGDIAEGYSVSREKKESFPLTVTSAQKNPTAFYLCASSPGTGGAFYEQYFGPGTRLTVT.

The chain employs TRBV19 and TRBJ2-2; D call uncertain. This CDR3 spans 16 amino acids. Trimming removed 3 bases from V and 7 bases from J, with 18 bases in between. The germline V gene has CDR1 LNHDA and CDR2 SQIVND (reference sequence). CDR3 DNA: TGTGCCAGTAGTATCCGACCGAGAGAGATAGGCGGGGAGCTGTTTTTT. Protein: CASSIRPREIGGELFF. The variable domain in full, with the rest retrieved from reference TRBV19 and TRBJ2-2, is DGGITQSPKYLFRKEGQNVTLSCEQNLNHDAMYWYRQDPGQGLRLIYYSQIVNDFQKGDIAEGYSVSREKKESFPLTVTSAQKNPTAFYLCASSIRPREIGGELFFGEGSRLTVL.

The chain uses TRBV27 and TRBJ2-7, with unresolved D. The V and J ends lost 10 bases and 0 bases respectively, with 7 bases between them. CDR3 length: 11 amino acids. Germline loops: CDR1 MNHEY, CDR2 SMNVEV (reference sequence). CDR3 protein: CATVNSYEQYF. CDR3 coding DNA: TGTGCCACCGTCAACTCCTACGAGCAGTACTTC.

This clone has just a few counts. CDR3 DNA: TGTGCCAGCAGCTATGGTGGGGTTCGGCTGTCACCCCTCCACTTT. Amino acids: CASSYGGVRLSPLHF. This chain uses TRBV11-2 with TRBJ1-6; no definite D call. V shed 4 bases and J shed 10 bases, with 17 bases lying between them. The CDR3 extends over 15 amino acids. The germline gives CDR1 SGHAT, CDR2 FQNNGV.

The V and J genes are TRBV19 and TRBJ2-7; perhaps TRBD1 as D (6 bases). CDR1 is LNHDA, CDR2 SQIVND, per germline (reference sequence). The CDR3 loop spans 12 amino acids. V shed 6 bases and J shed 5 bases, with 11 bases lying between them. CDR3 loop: CASRTQGDEQYF. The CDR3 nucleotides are TGTGCCAGTAGGACACAGGGAGACGAGCAGTACTTC.

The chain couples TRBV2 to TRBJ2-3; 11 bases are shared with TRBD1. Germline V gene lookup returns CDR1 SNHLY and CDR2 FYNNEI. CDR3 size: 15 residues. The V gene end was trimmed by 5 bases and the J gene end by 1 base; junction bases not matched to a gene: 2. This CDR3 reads CASSPDRGRTDTQYF. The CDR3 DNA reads TGTGCCAGCAGTCCGGACAGGGGGCGCACAGATACGCAGTATTTT.